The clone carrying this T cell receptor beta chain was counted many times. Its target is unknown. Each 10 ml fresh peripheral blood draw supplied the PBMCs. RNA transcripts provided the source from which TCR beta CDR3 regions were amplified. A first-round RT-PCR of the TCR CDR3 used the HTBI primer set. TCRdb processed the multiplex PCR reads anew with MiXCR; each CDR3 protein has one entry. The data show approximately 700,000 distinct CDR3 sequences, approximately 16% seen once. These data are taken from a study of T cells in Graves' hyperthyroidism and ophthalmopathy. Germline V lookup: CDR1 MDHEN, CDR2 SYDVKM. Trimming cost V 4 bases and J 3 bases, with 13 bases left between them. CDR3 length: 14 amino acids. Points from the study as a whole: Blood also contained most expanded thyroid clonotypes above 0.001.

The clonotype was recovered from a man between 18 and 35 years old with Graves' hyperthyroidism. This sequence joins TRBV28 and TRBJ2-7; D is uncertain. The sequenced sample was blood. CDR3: CASSSPHTSYEQYF. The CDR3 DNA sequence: TGTGCCAGCAGTTCCCCCCACACGAGCTACGAGCAGTACTTC.